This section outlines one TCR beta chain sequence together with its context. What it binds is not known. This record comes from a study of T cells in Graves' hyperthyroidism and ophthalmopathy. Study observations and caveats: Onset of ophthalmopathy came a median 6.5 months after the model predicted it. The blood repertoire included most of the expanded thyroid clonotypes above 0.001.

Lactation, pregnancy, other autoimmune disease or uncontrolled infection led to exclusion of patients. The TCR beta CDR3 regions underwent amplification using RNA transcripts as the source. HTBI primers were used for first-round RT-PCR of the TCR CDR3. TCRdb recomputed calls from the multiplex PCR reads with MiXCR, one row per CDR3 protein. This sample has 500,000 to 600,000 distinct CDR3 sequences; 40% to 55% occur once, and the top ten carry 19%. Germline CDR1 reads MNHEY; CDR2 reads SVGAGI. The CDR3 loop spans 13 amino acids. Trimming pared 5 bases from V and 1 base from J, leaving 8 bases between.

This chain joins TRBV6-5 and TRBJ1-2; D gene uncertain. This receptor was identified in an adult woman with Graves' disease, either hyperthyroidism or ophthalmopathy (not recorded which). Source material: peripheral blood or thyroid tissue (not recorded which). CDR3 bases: TGTGCCAGCAGTCGAGGTAGTAACTATGGCTACACCTTC. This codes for CASSRGSNYGYTF.